A selection of T cell receptor beta chains follows, all from one sample in a study of control samples from healthy donors and cancer patients. Sequencing was performed with immunoSEQ multiplex PCR; in TCRdb, only in-frame clones are kept and a portion is missing. The repertoire holds 150,000 to 200,000 clones, with just over 90% as singletons. Sequenced: blood. These receptors were collected from a man aged 25 to 40 in good health. The CDR3 runs from the conserved cysteine through the conserved F or W. A D gene is named only where the DNA matches it firmly. Only some rows state a clone size, as once, few, many or a class for expanded clones.

v_gene	d_gene	abundance	j_gene	CDR3nt	CDR3aa
TRBV5-5	TRBD1	.	TRBJ2-2	TGTGCCAGCAGCCCGAGGGGACAGGGGTACACCGGGGAGCTGTTTTTT	CASSPRGQGYTGELFF
TRBV6-5	.	.	TRBJ2-1	TGTGCCAGCAGCCGCCGCAGGTACAATGAGCAGTTCTTC	CASSRRRYNEQFF
TRBV28	.	.	TRBJ2-1	TGTGCCAGCAGTTTCCAATACAATGAGCAGTTCTTC	CASSFQYNEQFF
TRBV11-2	.	.	TRBJ2-7	TGTGCCAGCAGCTTAGAAGGACAGTTTTCTACCTACGAGCAGTACTTC	CASSLEGQFSTYEQYF
TRBV6-5	TRBD2	.	TRBJ2-3	TGTGCCAGCAGGGTTAGCGGGGGGGCAGATACGCAGTATTTT	CASRVSGGADTQYF
TRBV10-3	.	.	TRBJ2-5	TGTGCCGTAGCTGCTCAAGAGACCCAGTACTTC	CAVAAQETQYF
TRBV27	TRBD2	once	TRBJ2-5	TGTGCCAGCAGTTTTTTTAGCGGGAGGGCCAAAGGGACCCAGTACTTC	CASSFFSGRAKGTQYF
TRBV6-6	.	once	TRBJ2-7	TGTGCCAGCAGTTACTCGAAGGATCGGGGGGAGCAGTACTTC	CASSYSKDRGEQYF
TRBV5-1	.	.	TRBJ2-7	TGCGCCAGCAGCGACAGGGGAGGGTCCTACGAGCAGTACTTC	CASSDRGGSYEQYF
TRBV5-1	.	.	TRBJ2-2	TGCGCCAGCAGCTTGGCGCCACCAGGGGCCGGGGAGCTGTTTTTT	CASSLAPPGAGELFF
TRBV7-9	.	.	TRBJ2-7	TGTGCCAGCAGCTTTTTGAGTGGCCTAGGGGTGCAGTACTTC	CASSFLSGLGVQYF
TRBV11-2	TRBD2	.	TRBJ2-7	TGTGCCAGCAGCTTAGCGGGGAGGGGCTTCTACGAGCAGTACTTC	CASSLAGRGFYEQYF
TRBV19	TRBD1	.	TRBJ1-3	TGTGCCAGTAGCCCGCAGGGGGCGCGAGGAAACACCATATATTTT	CASSPQGARGNTIYF
TRBV9	TRBD2	.	TRBJ2-7	TGTGCCAGCAGCGTAGCGAGCGGGAGGTACGAGCAGTACTTC	CASSVASGRYEQYF
TRBV6-5	.	.	TRBJ2-1	TGTGCCAGCACCCCAGGCGGGGTCCGCTACAATGAGCAGTTCTTC	CASTPGGVRYNEQFF
TRBV30	.	few	TRBJ2-2	TGTGCCTGGAGAGGGGGGGTCTACACCGGGGAGCTGTTTTTT	CAWRGGVYTGELFF
TRBV7-2	.	.	TRBJ1-2	TGTGCCAGCAGCTTCAGGACAGCTAACTATGGCTACACCTTC	CASSFRTANYGYTF
TRBV25-1	.	.	TRBJ1-2	TGTGCCAGCAGTGAATGGGGCGGCAACTATGGCTACACCTTC	CASSEWGGNYGYTF
TRBV2	TRBD1	.	TRBJ1-2	TGTGCCAGCGCCAGCAACAGGGGCCCAAACTATGGCTACACCTTC	CASASNRGPNYGYTF
TRBV7-3	TRBD1	.	TRBJ1-2	TGTGCCAGCAGCCTTTTAGGGGGCGCGAGTGGCTACACCTTC	CASSLLGGASGYTF
TRBV7-8	TRBD1	once	TRBJ1-1	TGTGCCAGCAGCTTGGAGGGGGCAGACACTGAAGCTTTCTTT	CASSLEGADTEAFF
TRBV28	.	.	TRBJ2-7	TGTGCCACCCGTCGGGCTAGCTCCGAGCAGTACTTC	CATRRASSEQYF
TRBV5-6	TRBD1	.	TRBJ2-7	TGTGCCAGCAGCTTCCGGGACAGGGGGCACTACGAGCAGTACTTC	CASSFRDRGHYEQYF
TRBV9	.	.	TRBJ2-3	TGTGCCAGCAGCGTAGGGGGGATGCTCTCAAGCACAGATACGCAGTATTTT	CASSVGGMLSSTDTQYF
TRBV29-1	.	.	TRBJ2-7	TGCAGCGCTAGCGGGACAGGGGCCGAGCAGTACTTC	CSASGTGAEQYF
TRBV18	.	.	TRBJ1-4	TGTGCCAGCTCACCTTGGGGATCTAATGAAAAACTGTTTTTT	CASSPWGSNEKLFF